This T cell receptor beta chain was identified during a study of cytomegalovirus exposure and HLA in healthy donors. Study-wide context: Tens of millions of unique TCRs from HLA-typed donors were held in an early data release. Whole-study findings and limits: The study listed some 160 cytomegalovirus-associated TCR beta chains. In a later analysis, compared with equally common non-associated chains, HLA-associated beta chains were more expanded.

Donors counted as nominally healthy when sampled, yet unrecorded immune exposures were likely. About this clone itself: The antigen remains undetermined. Because the CDR3 is missing its conserved closing phenylalanine or tryptophan, this is likely a read error.

The PCR employed 60 Vbeta primers together with 13 Jbeta primers. TCRdb keeps only in-frame clones here, not all; method: immunoSEQ multiplex PCR. The sample lists 90,000 to 120,000 clones, around three quarters seen once, with 7% to 8% in the top ten. CDR3 length equals 18 residues. The germline CDR1 and CDR2 sequences are MDHEN and SYDVKM. V shed 5 bases, J shed 2 bases, and the junction held 12 bases outside the gene matches. This chain connects TRBV28 to TRBJ1-5, with TRBD1 matching over 10 bases. The sequenced material came from PBMCs. The sequence came from a man between 25 and 39 years old in good health and CMV-seronegative. CDR3 sequence: CASSAPRAGTGGNQPQHL. The CDR3 region has the DNA TGTGCCAGCAGTGCACCACGCGCCGGGACAGGGGGCAATCAGCCCCAGCATCTT.